This entry concerns a single TCR beta chain. Germline lookup yields CDR1 SGHVS and CDR2 FQNEAQ. V lost 5 bases and J lost 8, with 9 bases in between. The CDR3 covers 12 residues. This record belongs to a study of patients and donors after allogeneic stem cell transplantation. TCRdb called the RT-PCR reads again in MiXCR, with one record for every CDR3 protein. The table records about 230,000 distinct CDR3 sequences, 13% to 15% of them present only once. Sequencing was carried out using blood, either unsorted or a sorted T cell fraction (not recorded which). This clonotype was sampled from a human donor who was either an allogeneic HSCT recipient or a stem cell or donor lymphocyte infusion donor (not recorded which). It is not recorded whose cells these are; they may come from a transplant donor. The rearrangement joins TRBV7-8 to TRBJ1-4; D is ambiguous. The CDR3 loop is CASSAQEEKLFF. The CDR3 region has the DNA TGTGCCAGCAGCGCCCAGGAGGAAAAACTGTTTTTT.